This T cell receptor (beta chain) is drawn from a study of blood T cells in healthy people across ages. The study, taken as a whole, reports: The long-lived group displayed more naive CD4+ cells, plus higher diversity, than the aged donors did. Age advanced and TCR beta diversity per million T cells fell, roughly linearly.

Note on this clonotype: Its antigen is unidentified. This could be a read error, since a much larger clone is one nucleotide away.

The CDR3 has 14 residues. From germline, CDR1 is SGHTA and CDR2 FQGNSA. The use of a sample-barcoded 5' primer and a J-beta primer mix characterized a second PCR of roughly 6 to 11 cycles. Each sample provided no less than 2.5 million CDR3-containing paired-end reads. TCRdb independently ran MiXCR on the 5' RACE reads; one entry per CDR3 protein. The data show some 640,000 distinct CDR3 sequences, 25% to 35% seen once. The chain couples TRBV7-2 to TRBJ2-1; tentative D call: TRBD2 (6 bases). Input material: blood. The receptor comes from a woman aged 80 or older in good health. CDR3 protein: CASSPTSYGNERFF. The CDR3 DNA reads as TGTGCCAGCAGCCCGACTAGTTATGGGAATGAGCGGTTCTTC.